A single sample is the source of the 24 T cell receptor beta chains below, sequenced in a study of blood T cells in healthy people across ages. A second PCR of about 7 to 12 cycles used a sample-barcoded 5' primer and a J-beta primer mix. TCRdb re-called the 5' RACE reads with MiXCR, one entry per CDR3 protein. The data contain 1.5 million to 2 million distinct CDR3 sequences, 35% to 50% of them singletons. The sequencing sample was made of blood. The receptors come from a human donor in good health.

This chain links TRBV29-1 with TRBJ2-6, with 7 bases matching TRBD2. The CDR3 is 17 residues long. J lost 4 bases, V lost 6 bases, and 15 bases had no gene match. Germline assignment: CDR1 SQVTM and CDR2 ANQGSEA. Here the CDR3 DNA reads TGCAGCGTGGACGAAGGGAGGGTAGGTTGGGGGGCCAACGTCCTGACTTTC. Residues: CSVDEGRVGWGANVLTF.

In this sample, this clonotype turned up a few times. This chain uses TRBV27 with TRBJ1-2; no clear D gene. CDR3 length equals 14 residues. V shed 10 bases and J shed 1 base, with 16 bases lying between them. From germline, CDR1 is MNHEY and CDR2 SMNVEV (reference sequence). The CDR3 DNA follows: TGTGCCAACCATAAAGAATCAGATAACTATGGCTACACCTTC. Translating it yields CANHKESDNYGYTF.

The chain recombines TRBV9 with TRBJ2-7, with a weak D call TRBD2 (6 bases). Between the trimmed V and J ends, which lost 0 bases and 3 bases, there was a span of 13 bases. The CDR3 covers 15 residues. Germline V gene lookup returns CDR1 SGDLS and CDR2 YYNGEE. CDR3 residues: CASSVGDSNYYEQYF. The CDR3 nucleotides read TGTGCCAGCAGCGTAGGGGACTCAAACTACTACGAGCAGTACTTC.

The V call is TRBV7-2, the J call TRBJ1-2; D is perhaps TRBD1 (5 bases). The CDR3 totals 14 residues. Per the germline V gene, CDR1 is SGHTA and CDR2 is FQGNSA. Trimming pared 6 bases from V and 2 bases from J, leaving 13 bases between. The CDR3 nucleotides are TGTGCCAGCAGTTATTCCCGGGACAACTATGGCTACACCTTC. Its translation is CASSYSRDNYGYTF.

This rearrangement joins TRBV29-1 to TRBJ2-3; D may correspond to TRBD1 or TRBD2 (6 bases each). The CDR3 totals 16 residues. Germline V gene sequence: CDR1 SQVTM, CDR2 ANQGSEA. With 8 bases removed from V and 0 bases from J, the gap between germline ends came to 21 bases. CDR3 coding DNA: TGCAGCTCGACTAAAGGGGGGCTCTCTAGCACAGATACGCAGTATTTT. Translation: CSSTKGGLSSTDTQYF.

The gene calls are TRBV5-1 and TRBJ2-6; 8 bases match TRBD2. V dropped 6 bases and J dropped 2; count of bases not matched to a gene: 7. The CDR3 is 16 residues long. Germline loops: CDR1 SGHRS, CDR2 YFSETQ. The CDR3 DNA reads as TGCGCCAGCACGGGAGGGGGACCCACTGGGGCCAACGTCCTGACTTTC. Its protein is CASTGGGPTGANVLTF.

The V gene is TRBV20-1, the J gene TRBJ2-3, with D perhaps matching TRBD2 (6 bases). The germline V gene encodes CDR1 DFQATT and CDR2 SNEGSKA (reference sequence). V was trimmed by 2 bases and J by 0 bases, leaving 15 bases between them. The CDR3 totals 16 residues. CDR3 region: CSARYTGGPSTDTQYF. The CDR3 DNA reads as TGCAGTGCTAGATACACCGGGGGTCCTAGCACAGATACGCAGTATTTT.

This clonotype was recorded a few times. The chain joins TRBV29-1 to TRBJ1-4; 8 positions match TRBD1. The CDR3 extends over 13 amino acids. The germline V gene encodes CDR1 SQVTM and CDR2 ANQGSEA. The CDR3 nucleotides read TGCAGTGCCTCGACAGGGGAAGGAGAAAAACTGTTTTTT. It translates to CSASTGEGEKLFF. Full variable domain (remainder filled in from reference TRBV29-1 and TRBJ1-4): SAVISQKPSRDICQRGTSLTIQCQVDSQVTMMFWYRQQPGQSLTLIATANQGSEATYESGFVIDKFPISRPNLTFSTLTVSNMSPEDSSIYLCSASTGEGEKLFFGSGTQLSVL.

Notes on this clonotype: A much more abundant neighbour one base away suggests this may be a read error. The chain joins TRBV12-3 or TRBV12-4 to TRBJ2-4; tentative D call: TRBD1 (5 bases). V dropped 5 bases and J dropped 6 bases, with 14 bases sitting between them. The CDR3 runs 14 residues. The CDR3 protein is CASSTQGVGNIQYF. In DNA form, the CDR3 reads TGTGCCAGCAGTACGCAGGGTGTGGGAAACATTCAGTACTTC.

This clonotype was found a few times. J is TRBJ2-1 and V is TRBV4-1; TRBD2 matches at 12 bases. This CDR3 comprises 15 residues. The germline CDR1 and CDR2 sequences are MGHRA and YSYEKL. V shed 4 bases and J 3 bases; nucleotides not matched to a gene: 1. The CDR3 coding sequence is TGCGCCAGCAGCCCTAGCGGGGGGGACTACAATGAGCAGTTCTTC. This codes for CASSPSGGDYNEQFF.

This rearrangement joins TRBV12-3 or TRBV12-4 to TRBJ2-7; maybe TRBD1 (5 bases). V was trimmed by 5 bases and J by 5 bases, leaving 13 bases between them. The CDR3 has 13 amino acids. DNA for the CDR3: TGTGCCAGCAGTCCAACCAGGGTCCACGAGCAGTACTTC. As protein: CASSPTRVHEQYF.

This clonotype was observed a few times. The rearrangement uses TRBV9 and TRBJ2-3; D gene unclear. This CDR3 spans 14 amino acids. The V end was cut by 0 bases, the J end by 4 bases, with 9 bases between. Per the germline V gene, CDR1 is SGDLS and CDR2 is YYNGEE. The CDR3 region is CASSVATSPDTQYF. The CDR3 bases are TGTGCCAGCAGCGTAGCTACTTCACCAGATACGCAGTATTTT.

The chain has TRBV4-2 and TRBJ2-7; possibly TRBD1 or TRBD2 for D (5 bases each). The CDR3 has 13 amino acids. V shed 1 base and J shed 6 bases, with 10 bases lying between them. The germline V gene has CDR1 LGHNA and CDR2 YNFKEQ. The CDR3 DNA reads as TGTGCCAGCAGCCAAGTGCCAGGGACCGAGCAGTACTTC. The encoded protein is CASSQVPGTEQYF.

This clonotype was counted only a few times. The CDR3, as DNA: TGCGCCAGCAGCGACCGACAGGGTCGTTCCTACAATGAGCAGTTCTTC. It is translated as CASSDRQGRSYNEQFF. The chain links TRBV5-1 to TRBJ2-1; 7 bases map to TRBD1. This CDR3 is 16 amino acids long. Germline V CDR1 and CDR2: SGHRS, YFSETQ. With 4 bases clipped from V and 1 base from J, the junction kept 8 bases outside the gene matches.

Regarding this clonotype: The junction shows a germline mismatch at one end, possibly a read error. The chain is built from TRBV5-6 and TRBJ1-2; D possibly corresponds to TRBD1 (5 bases). Germline assignment: CDR1 SGHDT and CDR2 YYEEEE. This CDR3 spans 14 amino acids. CDR3 amino acids: CVSSPGTDNYGYTF. CDR3 DNA sequence: TGTGTCAGCAGCCCCGGGACCGATAACTATGGCTACACCTTC.

CDR3 in DNA: TGTGCCAGCAGTACCGGTGGGTACTCCTACGAGCAGTTCTTC. Amino acids: CASSTGGYSYEQFF. V and J are TRBV7-6 and TRBJ2-1; no firm D call. The V and J ends lost 6 bases and 10 bases respectively, with 19 bases between them. Per the germline V gene, CDR1 is SGHVS and CDR2 is FNYEAQ. The CDR3 length is 14 residues.

The chain joins TRBV7-9 to TRBJ1-2; tentative D call: TRBD1 (5 bases). The CDR3 runs to 16 residues. CDR1 SEHNR and CDR2 FQNEAQ come from the germline V gene (reference sequence). V was shortened by 1 base and J by 1 base, with 13 bases between the two germline ends. The CDR3 DNA follows: TGTGCCAGCAGCTTAGGGTGGGGCAGGATTAACTATGGCTACACCTTC. This gives the protein CASSLGWGRINYGYTF.

This clonotype was seen a handful of times. The chain employs TRBV4-1 and TRBJ2-4; TRBD2 agrees at 10 bases. The germline V gene encodes CDR1 MGHRA and CDR2 YSYEKL. Losses at the gene ends were 4 bases for V and 11 bases for J; bases not matched to a gene: 8. This CDR3 has 14 residues. CDR3 DNA: TGCGCCAGCAGCCTACTAGCGGGGTTGGACGTTCAGTACTTC. Translation gives CASSLLAGLDVQYF.

V gene TRBV7-9 combines with J gene TRBJ1-4, with TRBD1 as a possible D gene (6 bases). The CDR3 loop spans 14 amino acids. Germline CDR1 SEHNR, CDR2 FQNEAQ (reference sequence). Trimming left V 4 bases short and J 10 bases short, with 16 bases between. This chain's CDR3 is CASSSPTGARKLFF. Written as DNA, the CDR3 is TGTGCCAGCAGCTCCCCGACGGGGGCCCGAAAACTGTTTTTT.

This chain uses TRBV28 with TRBJ1-2; the match to TRBD1 covers 7 bases. CDR3 size: 15 residues. CDR1 and CDR2 (germline): MDHEN, SYDVKM. J was trimmed by 2 bases and V by 3 bases; bases with no gene match: 6. The CDR3 here is CASSFRSGGNYGYTF. CDR3 DNA sequence: TGTGCCAGCAGTTTTCGGTCAGGGGGAAACTATGGCTACACCTTC.

This clonotype was counted only a few times. The CDR3 sequence is CASSEQSLYEQYF. CDR3 sequence (DNA): TGTGCCAGCAGTGAACAGTCTCTATACGAGCAGTACTTC. This chain joins TRBV2 and TRBJ2-7, with D unclear. Looked up from germline, CDR1 is SNHLY and CDR2 is FYNNEI. Trimming removed 2 bases from V and 4 bases from J, with 9 bases in between. This CDR3 is built from 13 residues.

The chain combines TRBV28 with TRBJ1-1; TRBD1 might be the D (5 bases). Per germline, CDR1 MDHEN and CDR2 SYDVKM. The CDR3 totals 15 residues. The germline V and J ends were trimmed by 2 bases and 4 bases, with 14 bases remaining between them. CDR3 DNA sequence: TGTGCCAGCAGTTTAATAGGGGAATGGGGCACTGAAGCTTTCTTT. Its protein product is CASSLIGEWGTEAFF.

The J gene is TRBJ1-1, the V gene TRBV28; D may be TRBD1 (6 bases). Trimming pared 3 bases from V and 11 bases from J, leaving 19 bases between. This CDR3 is built from 14 residues. The germline gives CDR1 MDHEN, CDR2 SYDVKM. The CDR3 protein is CASSLGLNRVRAFF. CDR3 DNA: TGTGCCAGCAGTTTGGGGTTAAACAGGGTTAGGGCTTTCTTT.

This clonotype was seen more than once but under ten times. The J gene is TRBJ2-1, the V gene TRBV7-2; 10 nucleotides line up with TRBD1. Germline CDR1 and CDR2: SGHTA and FQGNSA. J gave up 8 bases and V 3 bases, and 16 bases lay outside the gene matches. The CDR3 extends over 18 amino acids. CDR3 amino acids: CASSFRPPSGTGADEQFF. The CDR3 bases are TGTGCCAGCAGCTTTCGCCCTCCAAGCGGGACAGGGGCGGATGAGCAGTTCTTC.